Below, 4 T cell receptor beta chains from the same sample are listed, as sequenced in a study of blood T cells in healthy people across ages. A second about 6 to 12 cycle PCR used barcoded and J-beta primers. TCRdb processed the 5' RACE reads anew with MiXCR; each CDR3 protein has one entry. Of around 800,000 distinct CDR3 sequences detected, about 46% appear once; the ten largest clones hold less than 20%. The specimen sequenced was blood. All receptors come from a man aged 80 or over in good health.

CDR3 residues: CASSSGQGEGQETQYF. The CDR3 nucleotides read TGTGCCAGCAGTTCCGGACAGGGAGAAGGCCAAGAGACCCAGTACTTC. The chain couples TRBV12-3 or TRBV12-4 to TRBJ2-5; TRBD1 matches 8 bases. Trimming at V came to 4 bases and at J to 1 base, leaving 8 bases not matched to a gene. This CDR3 comprises 16 residues.

The CDR3 DNA reads TGTGCCAGCAGTTTATTCGCGGGAGTAGCCGACGAGCAGTACTTC. Protein product: CASSLFAGVADEQYF. The chain links TRBV27 to TRBJ2-4, with 7 bases fitting TRBD2. The J call may be mistaken, given a closer DNA end match to TRBJ2-7. Germline CDR1 is MNHEY and CDR2 is SMNVEV (reference sequence). This CDR3 spans 15 amino acids.

V and J are TRBV5-1 and TRBJ1-1; a possible D gene is TRBD1 (5 bases). The CDR3 spans 18 residues. Germline-derived CDR1 and CDR2 are SGHRS and YFSETQ. V lost 0 bases to trimming and J lost 5 bases, with 23 bases between them. CDR3 DNA sequence: TGCGCCAGCAGCTTGGCCGATAGTTCAGGGCGAAGTAGGACTGAAGCTTTCTTT. Translation gives CASSLADSSGRSRTEAFF.

The chain carries TRBV7-3 and TRBJ1-5; TRBD1 aligns across 9 bases. From germline, CDR1 is SGHTA and CDR2 FQGTGA. The CDR3 has 15 amino acids. With V trimmed by 2 bases and J by 6 bases, 5 bases remained unmatched. CDR3 nucleotides: TGTGCCAGCAGCTTAGGGACAGGGCTAAGTCAGCCCCAGCATTTT. This sequence encodes CASSLGTGLSQPQHF. The complete variable domain, with remaining parts taken from reference TRBV7-3 and TRBJ1-5, reads GAGVSQTPSNKVTEKGKYVELRCDPISGHTALYWYRQSLGQGPEFLIYFQGTGAADDSGLPNDRFFAVRPEGSVSTLKIQRTERGDSAVYLCASSLGTGLSQPQHFGDGTRLSIL.